Sequencing of this TCR beta chain was carried out in a study of blood T cells in healthy people across ages. Combining a sample-barcoded 5' primer with a J-beta primer mix, a second PCR ran for roughly 7 to 11 cycles. TCRdb re-called the 5' RACE reads with MiXCR, one entry per CDR3 protein. The profile shows more than 1 million distinct CDR3 sequences, over 35% of them singletons. The sample consisted of blood. This TCR was recovered from a woman in her sixties or seventies in good health.

CDR3 nucleotides: TGTGCCAGCAGCCGCCGGGACAGGGAATACGAGCAGTACTTC. Translation: CASSRRDREYEQYF. V gene TRBV28 combines with J gene TRBJ2-7; TRBD1 aligns across 9 bases. This CDR3 region has 14 residues. Germline V gives CDR1 MDHEN, CDR2 SYDVKM. Unmatched junction bases numbered 7, after V lost 6 bases and J lost 4 bases. The variable domain in full, with the rest retrieved from reference TRBV28 and TRBJ2-7, is DVKVTQSSRYLVKRTGEKVFLECVQDMDHENMFWYRQDPGLGLRLIYFSYDVKMKEKGDIPEGYSVSREKKERFSLILESASTNQTSMYLCASSRRDREYEQYFGPGTRLTVT.